This T cell receptor (beta chain) originates from a study of OX40 agonist ivuxolimab in advanced cancers. The germline V and J ends were trimmed by 5 bases and 4 bases, with 14 bases remaining between them. The CDR3 loop spans 14 amino acids. Germline CDR1 is MNHEY and CDR2 is SVGAGI. Libraries were prepared by immunoSEQ multiplex PCR; TCRdb keeps only in-frame clonotypes and omits some of them. Of under 20,000 clones listed, roughly 80% were seen once; the top ten hold around a third. The sequence derives from an adult with an advanced solid tumor such as melanoma, head and neck, liver or kidney cancer. The material sequenced was CD4+ or CD8+ T cells sorted from blood, taken in a trial of the OX40 agonist ivuxolimab. The chain joins TRBV6-5 to TRBJ1-2; maybe TRBD1 (6 bases). The CDR3, as DNA: TGTGCCAGCAGTCCGACAGGTCCCCTCTATGGCTACACCTTC. It codes for CASSPTGPLYGYTF.